The 6 T cell receptor beta chains listed next were all sequenced from one sample in a study of T cells after yellow fever vaccination. MiXCR, applied by TCRdb to the 5' RACE reads, yields one record per CDR3 protein. The table lists approximately 140,000 distinct CDR3 sequences, roughly 8% of them singletons. The source material was CD4+ T cells sorted from PBMCs, sampled 5 days after the yellow fever booster vaccination. The receptors shown here come from a man younger than 40 who received the YFV17D yellow fever vaccine.

This clonotype turned up a few times. This chain uses TRBV11-2 with TRBJ1-1; a possible D gene is TRBD1 (6 bases). The V end was cut by 10 bases, the J end by 0 bases, with 15 bases between. This CDR3 has 14 amino acids. Germline CDR1 reads SGHAT; CDR2 reads FQNNGV. CDR3 DNA: TGTGCCACGAGAGGGGGTAATATGAACACTGAAGCTTTCTTT. Amino acids: CATRGGNMNTEAFF.

This clonotype was observed many times. The chain combines TRBV4-2 with TRBJ2-2, with D possibly matching TRBD2 (5 bases). Germline CDR1 reads LGHNA; CDR2 reads YNFKEQ. CDR3 length equals 14 residues. Between the trimmed V and J ends, which lost 0 bases and 7 bases, there was a span of 9 bases. CDR3 coding DNA: TGTGCCAGCAGCCAAGATCGGGGTTACGGGGAGCTGTTTTTT. This codes for CASSQDRGYGELFF.

This clonotype was detected many times. The chain is built from TRBV4-3 and TRBJ2-5, with TRBD1 as a possible D gene (5 bases). The CDR3 totals 14 residues. V lost 0 bases, J lost 5 bases, and 10 bases lay in between. Germline V lookup: CDR1 LGHNA, CDR2 YSLEER. CDR3 protein: CASSQDRAGETQYF. CDR3 in DNA: TGCGCCAGCAGCCAAGATCGTGCAGGGGAGACCCAGTACTTC.

This clonotype was seen ten or more times. This chain joins TRBV20-1 and TRBJ1-5; possibly TRBD1 for D (5 bases). The CDR3 loop spans 13 amino acids. Germline CDR1 reads DFQATT; CDR2 reads SNEGSKA (reference sequence). Trimming took off 6 bases at V and 5 bases at J, with 14 bases between the two ends. CDR3 in amino acids: CSARAGIDQPQHF. The CDR3 DNA is TGCAGTGCCCGGGCAGGGATCGATCAGCCCCAGCATTTT.

This clonotype was seen ten or more times. The J gene is TRBJ2-1, the V gene TRBV6-5, with unresolved D. This CDR3 has 14 residues. Germline lookup yields CDR1 MNHEY and CDR2 SVGAGI. V was clipped by 2 bases and J by 9 bases, with 14 bases between them. Here the CDR3 reads CASSYRLGRGEQFF. The CDR3 DNA reads TGTGCCAGCAGTTACCGCTTGGGTCGTGGTGAGCAGTTCTTC.

This clonotype was seen ten or more times. The CDR3 region is CASSLGRRLVSTDTQYF. CDR3 DNA sequence: TGTGCCAGCAGTTTAGGACGCCGACTAGTCAGCACAGATACGCAGTATTTT. The chain couples TRBV12-3 or TRBV12-4 to TRBJ2-3; TRBD2 is a possible D gene (6 bases). The CDR3 length is 17 residues. V lost 1 base and J lost 0, with 14 bases in between.